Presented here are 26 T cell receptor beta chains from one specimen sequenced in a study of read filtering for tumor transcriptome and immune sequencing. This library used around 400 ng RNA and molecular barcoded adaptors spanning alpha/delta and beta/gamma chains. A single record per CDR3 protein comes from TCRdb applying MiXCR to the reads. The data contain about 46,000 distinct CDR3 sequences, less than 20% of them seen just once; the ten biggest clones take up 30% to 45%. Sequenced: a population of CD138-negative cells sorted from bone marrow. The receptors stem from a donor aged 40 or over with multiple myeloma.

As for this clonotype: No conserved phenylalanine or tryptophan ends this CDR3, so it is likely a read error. The CDR3, as DNA: TGTGCCAGCAGCTTAGTCTTTAGCAATGAGCAGTTCCTC. This codes for CASSLVFSNEQFL. V gene TRBV11-2 combines with J gene TRBJ2-1, with D unresolved. Trimming took off 1 base at V and 6 bases at J, with 7 bases between the two ends. In germline, CDR1 is SGHAT, CDR2 FQNNGV. There are 13 residues in the CDR3.

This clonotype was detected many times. CDR3 sequence reads: CSVRQGNEQFF. DNA for the CDR3: TGCAGCGTCCGACAGGGCAATGAGCAGTTCTTC. The rearrangement joins TRBV29-1 to TRBJ2-1; TRBD1 aligns across 7 bases. The germline V gene has CDR1 SQVTM and CDR2 ANQGSEA. Germline trimming cut 6 bases from V and 6 bases from J; bases unmatched to any gene: 2. The CDR3 contains 11 residues.

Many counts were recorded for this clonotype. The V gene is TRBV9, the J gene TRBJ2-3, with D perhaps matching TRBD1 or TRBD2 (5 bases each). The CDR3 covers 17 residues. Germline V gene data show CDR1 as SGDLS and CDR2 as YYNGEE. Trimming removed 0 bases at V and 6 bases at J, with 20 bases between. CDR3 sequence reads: CASSVEDFGGDADTQYF. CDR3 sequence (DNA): TGTGCCAGCAGCGTAGAAGATTTTGGGGGAGACGCGGATACGCAGTATTTT.

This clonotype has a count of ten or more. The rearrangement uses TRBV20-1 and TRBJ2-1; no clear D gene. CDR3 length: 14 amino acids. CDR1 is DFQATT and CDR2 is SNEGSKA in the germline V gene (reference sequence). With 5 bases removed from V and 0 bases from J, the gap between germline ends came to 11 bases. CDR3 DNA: TGCAGTGCTGTTGCCTACAGCTCCTACAATGAGCAGTTCTTC. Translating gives CSAVAYSSYNEQFF.

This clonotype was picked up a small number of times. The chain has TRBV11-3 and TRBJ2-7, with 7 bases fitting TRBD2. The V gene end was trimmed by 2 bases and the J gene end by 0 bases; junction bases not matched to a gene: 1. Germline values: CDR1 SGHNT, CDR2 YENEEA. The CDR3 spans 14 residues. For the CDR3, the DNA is TGTGCCAGCAGCTTAACTAGCGCCTCCTACGAGCAGTACTTC. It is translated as CASSLTSASYEQYF.

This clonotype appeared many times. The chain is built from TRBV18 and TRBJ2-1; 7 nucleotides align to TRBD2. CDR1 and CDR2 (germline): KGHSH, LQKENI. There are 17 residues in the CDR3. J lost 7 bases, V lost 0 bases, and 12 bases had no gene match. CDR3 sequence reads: CASSPPGGRALLNEQFF. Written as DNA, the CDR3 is TGTGCCAGCTCACCACCCGGAGGGAGGGCCCTCTTGAATGAGCAGTTCTTC.

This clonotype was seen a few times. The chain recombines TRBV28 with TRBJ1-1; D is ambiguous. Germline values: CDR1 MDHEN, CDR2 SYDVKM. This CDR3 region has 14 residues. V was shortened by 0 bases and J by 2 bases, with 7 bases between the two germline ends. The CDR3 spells CASSLWAPNTEAFF. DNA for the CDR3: TGTGCCAGCAGTTTATGGGCCCCCAACACTGAAGCTTTCTTT.

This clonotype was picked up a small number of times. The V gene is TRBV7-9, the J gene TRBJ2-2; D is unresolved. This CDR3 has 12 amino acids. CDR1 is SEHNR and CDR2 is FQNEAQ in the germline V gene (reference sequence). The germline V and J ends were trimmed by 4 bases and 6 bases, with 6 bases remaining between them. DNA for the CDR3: TGTGCCAGCAGCTCCTTTCCCGGGGAGCTGTTTTTT. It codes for CASSSFPGELFF.

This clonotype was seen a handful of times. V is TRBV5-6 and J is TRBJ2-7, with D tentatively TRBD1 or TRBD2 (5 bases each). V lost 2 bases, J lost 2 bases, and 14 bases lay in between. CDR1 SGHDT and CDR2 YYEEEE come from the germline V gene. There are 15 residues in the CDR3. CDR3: CASSFPRVGTYEQYF. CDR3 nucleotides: TGTGCCAGCAGCTTCCCCAGGGTCGGGACCTACGAGCAGTACTTC.

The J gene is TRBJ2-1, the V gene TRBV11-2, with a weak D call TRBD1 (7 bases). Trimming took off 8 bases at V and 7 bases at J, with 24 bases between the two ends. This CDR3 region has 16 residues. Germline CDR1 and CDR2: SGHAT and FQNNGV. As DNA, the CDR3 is TGTGCCAGCCAGGGCAGGGGGGAGGACATATGGAATGAGCAGTTCTTC. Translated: CASQGRGEDIWNEQFF.

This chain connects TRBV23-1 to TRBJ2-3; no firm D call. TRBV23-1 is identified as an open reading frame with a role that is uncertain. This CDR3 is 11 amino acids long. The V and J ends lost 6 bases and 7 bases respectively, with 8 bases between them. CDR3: CASSPRHTQYF. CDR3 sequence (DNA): TGCGCCAGCAGCCCGAGACATACGCAGTATTTT.

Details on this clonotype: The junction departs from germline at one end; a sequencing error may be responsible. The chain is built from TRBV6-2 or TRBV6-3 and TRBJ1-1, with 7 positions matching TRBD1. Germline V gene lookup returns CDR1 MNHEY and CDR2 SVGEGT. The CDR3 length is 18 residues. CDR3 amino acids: CASSNMGTAGKLNTEAFF. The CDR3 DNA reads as TGTGCCAGCAGTAATATGGGGACAGCGGGAAAGTTGAACACTGAAGCTTTTTTT.

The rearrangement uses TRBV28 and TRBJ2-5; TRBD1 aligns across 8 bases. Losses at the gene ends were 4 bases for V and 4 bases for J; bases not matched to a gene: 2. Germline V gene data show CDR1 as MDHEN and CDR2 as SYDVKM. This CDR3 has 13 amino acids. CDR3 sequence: CASSSRGPETQYF. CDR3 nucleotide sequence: TGTGCCAGCAGTTCCAGGGGGCCAGAGACCCAGTACTTC.

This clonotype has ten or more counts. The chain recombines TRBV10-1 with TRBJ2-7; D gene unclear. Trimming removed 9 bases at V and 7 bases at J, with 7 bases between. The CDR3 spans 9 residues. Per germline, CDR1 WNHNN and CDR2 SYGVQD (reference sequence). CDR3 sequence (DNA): TGCGCCAGAGAGAGGGAGCAGTACTTC. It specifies CAREREQYF.

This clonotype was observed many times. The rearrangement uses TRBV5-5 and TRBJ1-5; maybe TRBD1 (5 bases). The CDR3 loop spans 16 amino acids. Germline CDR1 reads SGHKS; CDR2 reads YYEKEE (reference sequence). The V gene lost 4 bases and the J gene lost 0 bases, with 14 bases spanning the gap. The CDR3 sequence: CASSPGTEDSNQPQHF. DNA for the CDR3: TGTGCCAGCAGCCCGGGGACCGAAGATAGCAATCAGCCCCAGCATTTT.

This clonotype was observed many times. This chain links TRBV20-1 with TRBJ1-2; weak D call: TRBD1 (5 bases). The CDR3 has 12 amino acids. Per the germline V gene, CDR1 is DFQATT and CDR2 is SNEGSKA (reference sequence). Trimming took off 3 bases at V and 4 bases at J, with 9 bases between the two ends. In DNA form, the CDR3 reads TGCAGTGCTAGTGCAGGGCCCTATGGCTACACCTTC. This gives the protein CSASAGPYGYTF.

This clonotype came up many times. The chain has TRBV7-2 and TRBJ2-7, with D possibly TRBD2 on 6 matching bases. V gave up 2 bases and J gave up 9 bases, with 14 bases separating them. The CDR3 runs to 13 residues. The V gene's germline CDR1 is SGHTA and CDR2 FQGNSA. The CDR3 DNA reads TGTGCCAGCAGCTTAATGGGGAGGTCCGGGCAGTACTTC. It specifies CASSLMGRSGQYF.

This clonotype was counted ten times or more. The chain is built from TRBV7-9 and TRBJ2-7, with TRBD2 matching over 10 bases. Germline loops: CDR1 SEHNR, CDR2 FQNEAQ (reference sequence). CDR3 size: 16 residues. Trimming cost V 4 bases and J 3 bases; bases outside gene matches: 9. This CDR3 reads CASSSRAGLALYEQYF. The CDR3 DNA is TGTGCCAGCAGCTCTAGGGCGGGACTAGCGCTCTACGAGCAGTACTTC.

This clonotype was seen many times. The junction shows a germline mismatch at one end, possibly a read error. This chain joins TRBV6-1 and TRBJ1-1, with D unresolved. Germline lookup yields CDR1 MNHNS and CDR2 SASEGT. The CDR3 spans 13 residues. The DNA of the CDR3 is TGTGCCAGCAGAGAAGGATTGAACACTGAAGCTTTCTTT. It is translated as CASREGLNTEAFF.

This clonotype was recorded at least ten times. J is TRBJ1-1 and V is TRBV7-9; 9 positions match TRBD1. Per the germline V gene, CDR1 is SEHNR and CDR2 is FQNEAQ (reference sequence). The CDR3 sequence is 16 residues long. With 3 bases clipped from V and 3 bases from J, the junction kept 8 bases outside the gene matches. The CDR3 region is CASSLGVGTGYTEAFF. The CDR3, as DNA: TGTGCCAGCAGCTTGGGAGTAGGGACAGGGTACACTGAAGCTTTCTTT.

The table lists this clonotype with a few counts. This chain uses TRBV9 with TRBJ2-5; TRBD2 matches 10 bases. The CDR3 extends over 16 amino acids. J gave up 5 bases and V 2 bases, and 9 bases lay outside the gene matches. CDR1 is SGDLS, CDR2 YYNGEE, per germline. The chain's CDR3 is CASSVGTSDSLETQYF. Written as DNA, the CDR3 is TGTGCCAGCAGCGTGGGGACTAGCGATAGTTTGGAGACCCAGTACTTC.

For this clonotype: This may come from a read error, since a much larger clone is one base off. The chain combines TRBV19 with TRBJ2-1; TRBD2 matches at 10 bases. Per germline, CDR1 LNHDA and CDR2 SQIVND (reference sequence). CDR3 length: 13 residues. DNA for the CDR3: TGTTCCAGTAGTATAGCCCGAACTAGCGGGAATACCTTC. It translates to CSSSIARTSGNTF.

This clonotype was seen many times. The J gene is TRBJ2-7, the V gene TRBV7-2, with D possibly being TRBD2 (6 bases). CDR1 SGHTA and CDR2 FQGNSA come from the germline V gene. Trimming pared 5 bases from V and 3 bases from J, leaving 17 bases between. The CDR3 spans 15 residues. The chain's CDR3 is CASSPSSSVGYEQYF. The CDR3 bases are TGTGCCAGCAGCCCCTCCTCTAGCGTCGGCTACGAGCAGTACTTC.

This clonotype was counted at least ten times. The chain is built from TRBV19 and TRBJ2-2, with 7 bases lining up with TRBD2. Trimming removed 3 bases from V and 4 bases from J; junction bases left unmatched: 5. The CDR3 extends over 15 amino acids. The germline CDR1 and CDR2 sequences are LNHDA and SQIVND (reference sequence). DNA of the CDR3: TGTGCCAGTAGTATTGACGGGAGGCCCACCGGGGAGCTGTTTTTT. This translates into CASSIDGRPTGELFF.

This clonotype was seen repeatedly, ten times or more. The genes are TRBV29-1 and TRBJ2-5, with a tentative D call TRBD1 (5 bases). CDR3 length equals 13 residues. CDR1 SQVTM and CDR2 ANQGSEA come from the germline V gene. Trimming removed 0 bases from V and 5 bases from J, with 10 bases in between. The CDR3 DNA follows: TGCAGCGTTGAAGATCAGGGAAGCGAGACCCAGTACTTC. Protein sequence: CSVEDQGSETQYF.

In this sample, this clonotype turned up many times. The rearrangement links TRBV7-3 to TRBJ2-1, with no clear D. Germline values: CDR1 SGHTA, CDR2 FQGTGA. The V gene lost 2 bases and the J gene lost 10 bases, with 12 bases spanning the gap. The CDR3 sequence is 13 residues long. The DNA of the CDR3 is TGTGCCAGCAGCTTAGTTCTGTGGGCGGAGCAGTTCTTC. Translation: CASSLVLWAEQFF.